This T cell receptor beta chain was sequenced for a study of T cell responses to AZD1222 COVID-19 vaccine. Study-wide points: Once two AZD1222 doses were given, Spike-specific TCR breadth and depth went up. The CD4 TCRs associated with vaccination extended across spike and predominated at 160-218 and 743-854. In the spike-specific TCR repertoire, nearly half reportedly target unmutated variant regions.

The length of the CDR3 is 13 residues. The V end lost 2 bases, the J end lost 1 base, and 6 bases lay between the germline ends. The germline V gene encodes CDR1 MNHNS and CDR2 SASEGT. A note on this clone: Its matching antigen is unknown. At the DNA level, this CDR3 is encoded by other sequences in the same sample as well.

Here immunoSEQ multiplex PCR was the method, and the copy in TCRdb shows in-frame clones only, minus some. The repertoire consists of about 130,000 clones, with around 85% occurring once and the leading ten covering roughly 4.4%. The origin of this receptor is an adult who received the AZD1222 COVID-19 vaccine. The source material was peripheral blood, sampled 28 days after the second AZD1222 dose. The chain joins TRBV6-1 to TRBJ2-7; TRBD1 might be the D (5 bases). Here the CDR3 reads CASSEQGSYEQYF. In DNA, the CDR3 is TGTGCCAGCAGTGAACAGGGTTCCTACGAGCAGTACTTC.